This TCR beta chain emerged from a study of graft-versus-host responses after intestinal transplantation. Assay: immunoSEQ multiplex PCR; the TCRdb copy retains only in-frame clones and omits some. This sample yields over 75,000 clones, of which around 92% are seen a single time; roughly 0.069% belongs to the top ten. Details on this clone: Its target is not known.

This receptor was identified in a human donor who was the organ donor for an intestinal transplant. This sample comprised unstimulated CD8+ T cells sorted from spleen or lymph node cells, obtained before transplant.

The CDR3 nucleotides are TGTGCCAGCAGCTTTAATTTGCCTAGCGGGGGGTGGATAGGTGGAGTAGAGCAGTTCTTC. This sequence encodes CASSFNLPSGGWIGGVEQFF. The J gene is TRBJ2-1, the V gene TRBV7-6; 11 nucleotides match TRBD2. The CDR3 covers 20 residues. Germline V lookup: CDR1 SGHVS, CDR2 FNYEAQ. The junction had 23 bases not matched to a gene; V was cut back by 3 bases and J by 10 bases.